This T cell receptor (beta chain) comes out of a study of graft-versus-host responses after intestinal transplantation. Across the study: Recipients got multivisceral, liver-intestinal, or isolated intestinal transplants. Every recipient had anti-thymocyte globulin induction and approximately 3 years of tacrolimus plus steroids.

V dropped 0 bases and J dropped 2 bases, with 20 bases sitting between them. The CDR3 extends over 18 amino acids. CDR1 MGHRA and CDR2 YSYEKL come from the germline V gene. Concerning this clone: Its antigen is unidentified.

Notes on the study in general: Investigators detected GvH clones in recipient marrow, with some emerging earlier in ileum or blood.

Assay: immunoSEQ multiplex PCR; the TCRdb copy retains only in-frame clones and omits some. The sample holds more than 9,500 clones, over 90% seen once. This TCR came from a human patient who received an intestinal transplant, so some T cells may come from the graft donor. Sequenced here: PBMCs, sampled less than 110 days after intestinal transplant. The chain couples TRBV4-1 to TRBJ2-7; D gene ambiguous. The CDR3 nucleotides are TGCGCCAGCAGCCAAGACCCCGAATCCGACCGAGCTGCCTACGAGCAGTACTTC. Residues: CASSQDPESDRAAYEQYF.